A selection of T cell receptor beta chains follows, all from one sample in a study of response to subunit inactivated influenza vaccine. TCRdb reprocessed the RT-PCR reads via MiXCR and lists one record per CDR3 protein. The sample records roughly 700,000 distinct CDR3 sequences, more than 15% being singletons. The input for sequencing was PBMCs from blood, taken roughly 12 days after vaccination. The receptors originated from a man aged 50-59 years who received an inactivated influenza vaccine. The CDR3 runs from the conserved cysteine through the conserved F or W. D genes are given only for firm matches. The size entry is marked missing in some rows and otherwise reads once, few, many or a size class.

CDR3aa	CDR3nt	v_gene	j_gene	d_gene	abundance	len
CASRPGGNRPDTQYF	TGTGCCAGCAGACCGGGGGGCAATCGTCCAGATACGCAGTATTTT	TRBV12-3/TRBV12-4	TRBJ2-3	.	few	15
CASSGDRDWADTQYF	TGTGCCAGCAGCGGAGACAGGGACTGGGCAGATACGCAGTATTTT	TRBV2	TRBJ2-3	.	many	15
CAISGETSGNTDTQYF	TGTGCCATCAGTGGGGAGACTAGCGGGAACACAGATACGCAGTATTTT	TRBV10-3	TRBJ2-3	TRBD2	.	16
CASSTGLSGNTIYF	TGTGCCAGCAGTACAGGGCTTTCTGGAAACACCATATATTTT	TRBV6-1	TRBJ1-3	.	.	14
CSVVGGFGGTNTEAFF	TGCAGCGTTGTGGGGGGATTCGGGGGTACGAACACTGAAGCTTTCTTT	TRBV29-1	TRBJ1-1	.	.	16
CASSSLQPKGGDYNEQFF	TGTGCCAGCAGCTCCCTTCAACCAAAGGGGGGGGACTACAATGAGCAGTTCTTC	TRBV5-6	TRBJ2-1	.	few	18
CASSTTGGATDTQYF	TGTGCCAGCAGTACAACGGGGGGGGCAACAGATACGCAGTATTTT	TRBV7-8	TRBJ2-3	TRBD2	.	15
CSAQSGSLSSYNEQFF	TGCAGTGCCCAAAGCGGGAGCCTTAGCTCCTACAATGAGCAGTTCTTC	TRBV20-1	TRBJ2-1	TRBD2	.	16
CASSDREKQFF	TGCGCCAGCAGTGATAGGGAAAAGCAGTTCTTC	TRBV10-2	TRBJ2-1	.	.	11
CSALGTGQETQYF	TGCAGTGCCCTAGGGACAGGCCAAGAGACCCAGTACTTC	TRBV20-1	TRBJ2-5	TRBD1	few	13
CASSQETPPAPGELFF	TGCGCCAGCAGCCAAGAAACCCCACCGGCGCCCGGGGAGCTGTTTTTT	TRBV4-1	TRBJ2-2	.	.	16
CASSLVGGSGGEQETQYF	TGTGCCAGCAGCTTAGTAGGTGGTAGCGGGGGAGAGCAAGAGACCCAGTACTTC	TRBV11-2	TRBJ2-5	TRBD2	few	18
CASSQVGGAKNIQYF	TGTGCCAGCAGCCAAGTCGGTGGGGCCAAAAACATTCAGTACTTC	TRBV14	TRBJ2-4	.	.	15
CASSRVEGITGELFF	TGTGCCAGCAGCCGTGTGGAGGGTATCACCGGGGAGCTGTTTTTT	TRBV7-3	TRBJ2-2	.	.	15
CASSPGDSSYNEQFF	TGTGCCAGCAGCCCGGGAGATAGCTCCTACAATGAGCAGTTCTTC	TRBV7-6	TRBJ2-1	.	many	15
CSARDLFRQDGNTIYF	TGCAGTGCTAGAGACCTCTTTCGACAGGATGGAAACACCATATATTTT	TRBV20-1	TRBJ1-3	.	.	16
CASKSDIGTLLAF	TGTGCCAGCAAGTCGGACATCGGAACACTGTTGGCATTT	TRBV6-1	TRBJ1-1	.	few	13
CASSNKGNTEAFF	TGTGCCAGCTCCAATAAGGGGAACACTGAAGCTTTCTTT	TRBV18	TRBJ1-1	.	few	13
CACFSLGIWRELNTGELFF	TGTGCCTGCTTCTCCCTGGGGATCTGGCGGGAGTTGAACACCGGGGAGCTGTTTTTT	TRBV3-1	TRBJ2-2	TRBD2	.	19
CSVGQGTEAFF	TGCAGCGTGGGACAGGGAACTGAAGCTTTCTTT	TRBV29-1	TRBJ1-1	TRBD1	many	11
CSASLTTGSETQYF	TGCAGTGCCTCACTTACGACAGGGAGTGAGACCCAGTACTTC	TRBV20-1	TRBJ2-5	TRBD1	.	14
CSAPGTYNEQFF	TGCAGTGCTCCCGGGACCTACAATGAGCAGTTCTTC	TRBV20-1	TRBJ2-1	.	.	12
CASSQTSGRAQETQYF	TGTGCCAGCAGTCAAACTAGCGGGAGGGCCCAAGAGACCCAGTACTTC	TRBV6-2/TRBV6-3	TRBJ2-5	TRBD2	many	16
CASRVDSGSPQHF	TGCGCCAGCAGGGTTGACAGCGGATCGCCCCAGCATTTT	TRBV5-1	TRBJ1-5	.	few	13
CSAMDRASTDTQYF	TGCAGTGCTATGGACAGGGCAAGCACAGATACGCAGTATTTT	TRBV20-1	TRBJ2-3	TRBD1	.	14
CASVGGRYEQYF	TGTGCCAGCGTAGGGGGCCGCTACGAGCAGTACTTC	TRBV12-3/TRBV12-4	TRBJ2-7	TRBD1	few	12
CSARPTGRETQYF	TGCAGTGCTAGACCTACAGGGAGGGAGACCCAGTACTTC	TRBV20-1	TRBJ2-5	.	.	13